This record looks at one T cell receptor (beta chain) sequence and its context. In the study's own analysis: Reference gene primer amplification in the assay estimated nucleated cell counts. The table came from immunoSEQ multiplex PCR; TCRdb's copy has only in-frame clones and leaves some out. The DNA gave D and trimming, while V, J and clone size come from that table. This sample has approximately 230,000 clones, with roughly 87% found just once. CDR1 MNHEY and CDR2 SMNVEV come from the germline V gene (reference sequence). V shed 3 bases and J 3 bases; nucleotides not matched to a gene: 6. CDR3 size: 15 residues. The data were taken from a study of blood T cell repertoires in COVID-19. Study details: Acute-phase and convalescent COVID-19 samples originated in the United States, Italy and Spain. The cDNA or gDNA used as material had been derived from T cells, B-cell-depleted T cells, or PBMCs.

The source material was peripheral blood. This chain uses TRBV27 with TRBJ1-1, with 8 bases that match TRBD1. The clonotype was recovered from a man between 18 and 29 years old with active or convalescent COVID-19. CDR3 residues: CASSFRGTGDTEAFF. In DNA, the CDR3 is TGTGCCAGCAGTTTTCGGGGGACAGGTGACACTGAAGCTTTCTTT.